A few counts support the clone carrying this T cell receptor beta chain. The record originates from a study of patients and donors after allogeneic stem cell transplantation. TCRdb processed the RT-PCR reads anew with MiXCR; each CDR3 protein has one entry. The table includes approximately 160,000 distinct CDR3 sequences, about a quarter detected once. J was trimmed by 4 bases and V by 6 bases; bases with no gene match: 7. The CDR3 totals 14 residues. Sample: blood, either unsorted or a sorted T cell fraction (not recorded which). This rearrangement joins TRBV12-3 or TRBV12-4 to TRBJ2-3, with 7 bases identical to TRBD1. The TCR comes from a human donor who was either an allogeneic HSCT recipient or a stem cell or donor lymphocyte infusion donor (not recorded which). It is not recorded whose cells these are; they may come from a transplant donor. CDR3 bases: TGTGCCAGCAGCTCGGGACAGCGCCCAGATACGCAGTATTTT. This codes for CASSSGQRPDTQYF.